This section outlines one T cell receptor beta chain sequence together with its context. Antigen unknown. These data come from a study of T cell responses to AZD1222 COVID-19 vaccine. For the study at large: Recipients boosted at about 4 weeks or about 12 weeks are pooled.

Regarding the study as a whole: There were mostly white British donors and more females than males, and clonal diversity was possibly underestimated.

Deletions cut 4 bases from V and 2 bases from J, with 17 bases between. The CDR3 sequence is 16 residues long. From germline, CDR1 is KGHSH and CDR2 LQKENI. Data came from immunoSEQ multiplex PCR; TCRdb stores just in-frame clones and leaves some out. Among approximately 110,000 clones listed, around 89% were seen once. The sequence derives from an adult in good health. The chain couples TRBV18 to TRBJ2-5, with a tentative D call TRBD1 (5 bases). The source was peripheral blood, collected on day 0 of AZD1222 vaccination. CDR3 sequence reads: CASSLSGPTVQETQYF. As DNA, the CDR3 is TGTGCCAGCTCACTGTCAGGGCCGACCGTACAAGAGACCCAGTACTTC.